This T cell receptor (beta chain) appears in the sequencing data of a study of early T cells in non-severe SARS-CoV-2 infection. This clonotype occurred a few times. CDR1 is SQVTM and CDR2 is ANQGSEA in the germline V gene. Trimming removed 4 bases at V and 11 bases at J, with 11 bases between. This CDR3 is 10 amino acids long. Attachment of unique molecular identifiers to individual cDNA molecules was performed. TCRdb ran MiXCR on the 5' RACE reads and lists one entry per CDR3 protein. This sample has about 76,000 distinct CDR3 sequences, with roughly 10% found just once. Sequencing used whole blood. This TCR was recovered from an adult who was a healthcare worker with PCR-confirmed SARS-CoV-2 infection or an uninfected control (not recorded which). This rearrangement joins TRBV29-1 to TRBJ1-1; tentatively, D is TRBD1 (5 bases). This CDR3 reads CSVGRGKAFF. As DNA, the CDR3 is TGCAGCGTTGGGCGGGGGAAGGCTTTCTTT.